The clone carrying this T cell receptor (beta chain) has more than one count but fewer than ten. Its antigen is as yet unknown. The junction departs from the called germline gene at one end, perhaps through a read error. This sample is drawn from a study of Graves' ophthalmopathy and Graves' hyperthyroidism. Study results and caveats: A roughly 81% specificity and roughly 90% sensitivity were achieved by a 13-signature model that separated ophthalmopathy from stable hyperthyroidism. Ophthalmopathy progression was predicted by the model at approximately 71% sensitivity and approximately 73% specificity. Appearing in blood as well were most expanded thyroid clonotypes above 0.001 frequency.

Clinical symptoms, serum thyroxine, TRAb, thyroid ultrasound and orbital computed tomography determined diagnosis. RNA served as the template for amplifying TCR beta CDR3 regions. The workflow started with a first-round RT-PCR run with HTBI primers and then moved on to a second-round multiplex PCR. TCRdb passed the multiplex PCR reads through MiXCR, listing each CDR3 protein once. Of about 740,000 distinct CDR3 sequences in the sample, roughly 40% were seen once. The clonotype comes from an adult man with Graves' ophthalmopathy. Input material: peripheral blood.

CDR3 amino acids: CASSLSRDRPQHF. CDR3 sequence (DNA): TGTGCCAGCAGTTTATCTCGGGACAGGCCCCAGCATTTT. The J gene is TRBJ1-5, the V gene TRBV24-1, with 7 bases aligning to TRBD1. The CDR3 contains 13 residues. Per the germline V gene, CDR1 is KGHDR and CDR2 is SFDVKD.